This TCR beta chain was recorded in a study of T cell changes during pregnancy in multiple sclerosis. Method: immunoSEQ multiplex PCR; TCRdb's copy keeps in-frame clones and lacks some. This table holds 91,000 or so clones, almost 95% found once. This CDR3 is built from 16 residues. Trimming removed 3 bases at V and 4 bases at J, with 16 bases between. Germline CDR1 and CDR2: MGHRA and YSYEKL. V and J are TRBV4-1 and TRBJ2-1; perhaps TRBD2 as D (6 bases). This sequence was found in a female donor with multiple sclerosis, enrolled in a pregnancy study. This sample comprised peripheral blood, obtained after pregnancy. CDR3 residues: CASSQGVAGTYNEQFF. As DNA, the CDR3 is TGCGCCAGCAGCCAGGGAGTGGCGGGAACGTACAATGAGCAGTTCTTC.